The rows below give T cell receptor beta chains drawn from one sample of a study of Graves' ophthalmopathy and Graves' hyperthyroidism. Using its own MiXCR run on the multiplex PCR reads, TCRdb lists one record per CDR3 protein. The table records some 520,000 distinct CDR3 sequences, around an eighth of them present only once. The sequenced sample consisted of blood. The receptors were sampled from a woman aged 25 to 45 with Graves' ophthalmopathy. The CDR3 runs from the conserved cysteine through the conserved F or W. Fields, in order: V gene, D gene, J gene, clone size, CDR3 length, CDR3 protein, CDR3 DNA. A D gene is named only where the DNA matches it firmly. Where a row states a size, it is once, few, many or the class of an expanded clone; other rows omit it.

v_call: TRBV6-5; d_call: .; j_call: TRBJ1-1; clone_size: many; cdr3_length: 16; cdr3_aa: CASSYSKVSGVTEAFF; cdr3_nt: TGTGCCAGCAGTTACTCGAAGGTGTCTGGGGTCACTGAAGCTTTCTTT
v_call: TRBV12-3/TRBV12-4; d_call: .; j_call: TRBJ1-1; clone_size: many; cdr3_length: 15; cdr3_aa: CASSPPGTWGTEAFF; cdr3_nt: TGTGCCAGCAGTCCACCCGGGACATGGGGGACTGAAGCTTTCTTT
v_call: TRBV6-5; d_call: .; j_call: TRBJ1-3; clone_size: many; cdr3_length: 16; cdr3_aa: CASSYTSTGSVNTIYF; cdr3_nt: TGTGCCAGCAGTTACACCTCGACAGGATCCGTGAACACCATATATTTT
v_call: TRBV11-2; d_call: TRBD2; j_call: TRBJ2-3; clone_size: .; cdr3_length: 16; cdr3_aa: CASSLGLAGGSDTQYF; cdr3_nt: TGTGCCAGCAGCTTGGGACTAGCGGGGGGGTCTGATACGCAGTATTTT
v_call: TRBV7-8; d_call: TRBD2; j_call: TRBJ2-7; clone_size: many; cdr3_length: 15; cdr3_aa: CASSALPSGVYEQYF; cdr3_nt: TGTGCCAGCAGCGCCCTCCCTAGCGGAGTCTACGAGCAGTACTTC
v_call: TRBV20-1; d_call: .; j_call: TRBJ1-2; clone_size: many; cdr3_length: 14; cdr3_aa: CSAPPTGGLHGYTF; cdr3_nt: TGCAGTGCTCCTCCGACAGGCGGGCTTCATGGCTACACCTTC
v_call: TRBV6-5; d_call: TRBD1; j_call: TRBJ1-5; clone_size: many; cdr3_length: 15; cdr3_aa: CASSYPGTGTQPQHF; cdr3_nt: TGTGCCAGCAGTTACCCCGGGACAGGGACTCAGCCCCAGCATTTT
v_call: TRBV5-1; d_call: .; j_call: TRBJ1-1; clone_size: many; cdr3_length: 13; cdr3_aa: CASRTEMNTEAFF; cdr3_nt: TGCGCCAGCAGGACAGAAATGAACACTGAAGCTTTCTTT
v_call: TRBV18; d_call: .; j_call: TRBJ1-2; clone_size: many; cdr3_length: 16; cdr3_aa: CASSPVASASNYGYTF; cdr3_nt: TGTGCCAGCTCACCAGTAGCGTCAGCTTCGAACTATGGCTACACCTTC
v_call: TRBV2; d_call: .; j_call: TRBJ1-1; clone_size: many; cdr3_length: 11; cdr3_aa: CASSTWGLAFF; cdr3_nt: TGTGCCAGCAGTACCTGGGGATTAGCTTTCTTT
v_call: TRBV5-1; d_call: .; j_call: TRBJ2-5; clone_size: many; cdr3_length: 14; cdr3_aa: CASSFGRVQETQYF; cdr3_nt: TGCGCCAGCAGCTTTGGCAGGGTACAAGAGACCCAGTACTTC
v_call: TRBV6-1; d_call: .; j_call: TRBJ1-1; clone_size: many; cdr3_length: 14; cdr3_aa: CASSRGVTSTEAFF; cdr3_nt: TGTGCCAGCAGTCGGGGCGTTACGAGCACTGAAGCTTTCTTT
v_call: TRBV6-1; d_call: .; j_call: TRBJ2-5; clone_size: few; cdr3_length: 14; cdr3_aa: CASSDGPYQETQYF; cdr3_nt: TGTGCCAGCAGTGACGGGCCTTACCAAGAGACCCAGTACTTC
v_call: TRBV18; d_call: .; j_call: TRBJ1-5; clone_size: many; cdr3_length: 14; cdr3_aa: CASSREVGDQPQHF; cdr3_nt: TGTGCCAGCTCACGGGAGGTCGGAGATCAGCCCCAGCATTTT
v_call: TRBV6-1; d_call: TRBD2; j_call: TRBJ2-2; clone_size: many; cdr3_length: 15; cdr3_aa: CASSEAPGGTGELFF; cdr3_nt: TGTGCCAGCAGTGAAGCGCCCGGGGGGACGGGGGAGCTGTTTTTT
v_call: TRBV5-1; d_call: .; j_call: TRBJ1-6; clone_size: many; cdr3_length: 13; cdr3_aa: CASSLGRDSPLHF; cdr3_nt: TGCGCCAGCAGCTTGGGACGGGATTCACCCCTCCACTTT
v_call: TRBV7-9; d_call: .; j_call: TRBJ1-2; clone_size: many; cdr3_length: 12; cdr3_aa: CASSLLGDGYTF; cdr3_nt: TGTGCCAGCAGCTTACTGGGGGATGGCTACACCTTC
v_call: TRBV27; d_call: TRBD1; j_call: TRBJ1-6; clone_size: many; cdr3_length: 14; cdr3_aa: CASSERQGNSPLHF; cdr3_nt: TGTGCCAGCAGTGAAAGACAGGGCAATTCACCCCTCCACTTT
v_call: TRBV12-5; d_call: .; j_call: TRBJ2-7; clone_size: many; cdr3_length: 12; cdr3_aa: CASGPTVYEQYF; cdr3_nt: TGTGCTAGTGGCCCGACAGTCTACGAGCAGTACTTC
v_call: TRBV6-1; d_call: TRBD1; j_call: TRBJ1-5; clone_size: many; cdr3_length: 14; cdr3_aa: CASSESGGSQPQHF; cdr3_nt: TGTGCCAGCAGTGAATCAGGGGGCTCTCAGCCCCAGCATTTT
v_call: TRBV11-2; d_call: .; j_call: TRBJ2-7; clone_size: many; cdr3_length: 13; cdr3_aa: CASSLNRVHEQYF; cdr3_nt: TGTGCCAGCAGCTTAAATAGGGTCCACGAGCAGTACTTC
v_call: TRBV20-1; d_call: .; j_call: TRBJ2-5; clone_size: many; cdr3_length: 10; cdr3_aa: CSAQRGTQYF; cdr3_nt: TGCAGTGCTCAACGGGGGACCCAGTACTTC